This T cell receptor (beta chain) was documented in a study of shared clonotypes between healthy human individuals. V was trimmed by 2 bases and J by 6 bases, leaving 16 bases between them. This CDR3 region has 15 residues. Per the germline V gene, CDR1 is SGHNT and CDR2 is YYREEE (reference sequence). TCRdb's table, derived via immunoSEQ multiplex PCR, lists solely in-frame clones and lacks some. The repertoire has about 2.4 million clones, 80% to 95% of them found once; the top ten carry about 0.38%. The J gene is TRBJ2-3, the V gene TRBV5-4; maybe TRBD1 (6 bases). The source material was naive CD4+ T cells from PBMCs. Subset reported: CD45RA+ positively selected. The sequence came from a man between 18 and 29 years old in good health. Some clones in this sample may be carry-over from other donors' samples. Written as DNA, the CDR3 is TGTGCCAGCAGCTTTGGGGGACACGCTGGGGATACGCAGTATTTT. Amino acids: CASSFGGHAGDTQYF.